This entry is about one T cell receptor (beta chain). Its target is unknown. These data belong to a study of T cell clonotyping in hematopoietic cell transplantation. Looking at the study overall: Pretransplant recipient samples were taken after cytoreduction. Points from the study as a whole: At the given depth, recipient repertoires were over 97% de novo clonotypes.

Described time point: recipient sample about 28 days before transplant, after cytoreduction. This table comes from immunoSEQ multiplex PCR, and its TCRdb copy is limited to in-frame clones, with some not included. The data contain 25,000 to 35,000 clones, 90% to 95% of them singletons. Per the germline V gene, CDR1 is SGHRS and CDR2 is YFSETQ. With 5 bases clipped from V and 1 base from J, the junction kept 5 bases outside the gene matches. The CDR3 covers 14 residues. The clonotype was recovered from a man in his fifties with acute myeloid leukemia. Some clones in this sample may be carry-over from other donors' samples. The chain couples TRBV5-1 to TRBJ1-1; 7 nucleotides line up with TRBD1. The source was peripheral blood mononuclear cells, collected before stem cell transplant. As DNA, the CDR3 is TGCGCCAGCAGACCTGGGACAGCGAACACTGAAGCTTTCTTT. Residues: CASRPGTANTEAFF. Full variable domain (missing parts from reference TRBV5-1 and TRBJ1-1): KAGVTQTPRYLIKTRGQQVTLSCSPISGHRSVSWYQQTPGQGLQFLFEYFSETQRNKGNFPGRFSGRQFSNSRSEMNVSTLELGDSALYLCASRPGTANTEAFFGQGTRLTVV.